The T cell receptor beta chain described here comes from a study of blood T cell repertoires in COVID-19. About the study: In each case, the material was cDNA or gDNA derived from T cells, B-cell-depleted T cells, or PBMCs.

The method was immunoSEQ multiplex PCR; TCRdb's version includes in-frame clones alone and lacks a portion of them. The sample lists roughly 230,000 clones, more than 65% seen once, with 3.5% to 4% in the top ten. Germline assignment: CDR1 SGHNT and CDR2 YENEEA. The CDR3 spans 15 residues. V dropped 4 bases and J dropped 1; count of bases not matched to a gene: 5. The receptor was isolated from a woman over 75 with acute or convalescent COVID-19. Sequencing was performed on peripheral blood. The genes are TRBV11-3 and TRBJ1-1; 8 nucleotides agree with TRBD1. The CDR3 loop is CASSSRGQGNTEAFF. CDR3 bases: TGTGCCAGCAGCTCCAGGGGGCAAGGGAACACTGAAGCTTTCTTT.